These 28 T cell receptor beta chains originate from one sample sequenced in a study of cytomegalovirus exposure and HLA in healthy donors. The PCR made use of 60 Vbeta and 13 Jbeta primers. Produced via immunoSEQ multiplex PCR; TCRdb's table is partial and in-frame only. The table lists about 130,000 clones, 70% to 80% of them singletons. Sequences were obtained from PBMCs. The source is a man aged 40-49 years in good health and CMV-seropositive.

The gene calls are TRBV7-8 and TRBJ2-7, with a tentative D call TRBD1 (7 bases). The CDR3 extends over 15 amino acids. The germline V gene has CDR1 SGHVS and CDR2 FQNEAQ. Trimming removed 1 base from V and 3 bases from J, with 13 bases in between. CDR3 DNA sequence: TGTGCCAGCAGCTTAGGCAGGGGGGACTTCTACGAGCAGTACTTC. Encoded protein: CASSLGRGDFYEQYF.

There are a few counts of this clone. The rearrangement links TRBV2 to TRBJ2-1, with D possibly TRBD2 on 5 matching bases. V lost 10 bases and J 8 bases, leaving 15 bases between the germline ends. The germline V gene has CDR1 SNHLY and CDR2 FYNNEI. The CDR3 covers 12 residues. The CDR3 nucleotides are TGTGCCACGTTGGAGGTCCGCTATGAGCAGTTCTTC. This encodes CATLEVRYEQFF.

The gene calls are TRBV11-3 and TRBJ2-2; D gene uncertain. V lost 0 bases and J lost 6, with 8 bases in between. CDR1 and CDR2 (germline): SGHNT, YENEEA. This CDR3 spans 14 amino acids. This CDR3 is CASSLDGGSGELFF. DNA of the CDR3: TGTGCCAGCAGCTTAGATGGCGGATCCGGGGAGCTGTTTTTT. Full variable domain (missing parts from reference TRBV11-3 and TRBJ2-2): EAGVVQSPRYKIIEKKQPVAFWCNPISGHNTLYWYLQNLGQGPELLIRYENEEAVDDSQLPKDRFSAERLKGVDSTLKIQPAELGDSAVYLCASSLDGGSGELFFGEGSRLTVL.

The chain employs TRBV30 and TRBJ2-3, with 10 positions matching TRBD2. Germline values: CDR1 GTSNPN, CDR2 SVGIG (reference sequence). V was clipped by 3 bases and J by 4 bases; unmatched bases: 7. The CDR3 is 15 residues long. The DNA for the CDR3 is TGTGCCTGGAGGGTGGGACTAGCGTGGTCAGATACGCAGTATTTT. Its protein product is CAWRVGLAWSDTQYF. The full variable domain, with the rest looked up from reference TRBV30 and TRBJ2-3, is SQTIHQWPATLVQPVGSPLSLECTVEGTSNPNLYWYRQAAGRGLQLLFYSVGIGQISSEVPQNLSASRPQDRQFILSSKKLLLSDSGFYLCAWRVGLAWSDTQYFGPGTRLTVL.

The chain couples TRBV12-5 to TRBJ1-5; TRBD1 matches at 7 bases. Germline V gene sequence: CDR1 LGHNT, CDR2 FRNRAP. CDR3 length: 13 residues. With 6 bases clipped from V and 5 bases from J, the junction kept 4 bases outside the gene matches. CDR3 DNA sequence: TGTGCTAGTGGACGTGACAGGGATCAGCCCCAGCATTTT. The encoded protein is CASGRDRDQPQHF.

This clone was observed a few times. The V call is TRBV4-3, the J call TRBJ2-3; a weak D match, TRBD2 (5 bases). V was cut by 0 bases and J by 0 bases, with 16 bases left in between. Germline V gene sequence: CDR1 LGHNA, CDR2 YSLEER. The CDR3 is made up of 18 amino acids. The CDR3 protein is CASSQDGGNAISTDTQYF. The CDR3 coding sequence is TGCGCCAGCAGCCAAGATGGAGGAAACGCGATTAGCACAGATACGCAGTATTTT.

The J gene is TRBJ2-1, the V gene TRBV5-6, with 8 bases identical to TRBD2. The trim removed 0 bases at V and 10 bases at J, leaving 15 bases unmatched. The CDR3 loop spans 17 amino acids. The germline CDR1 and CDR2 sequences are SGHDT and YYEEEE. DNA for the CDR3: TGTGCCAGCAGCTTGGCCGACGGTCTACTAGCGGCGTACGAGCAGTTCTTC. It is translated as CASSLADGLLAAYEQFF. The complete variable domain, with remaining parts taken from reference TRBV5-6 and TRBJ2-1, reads DAGVTQSPTHLIKTRGQQVTLRCSPKSGHDTVSWYQQALGQGPQFIFQYYEEEERQRGNFPDRFSGHQFPNYSSELNVNALLLGDSALYLCASSLADGLLAAYEQFFGPGTRLTVL.

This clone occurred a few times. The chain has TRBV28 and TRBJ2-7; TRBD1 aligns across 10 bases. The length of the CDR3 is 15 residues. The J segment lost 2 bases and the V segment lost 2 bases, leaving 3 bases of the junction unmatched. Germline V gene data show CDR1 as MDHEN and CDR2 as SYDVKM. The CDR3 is CASSLRGQGPYEQYF. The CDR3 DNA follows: TGTGCCAGCAGTTTAAGGGGACAGGGGCCCTACGAGCAGTACTTC.

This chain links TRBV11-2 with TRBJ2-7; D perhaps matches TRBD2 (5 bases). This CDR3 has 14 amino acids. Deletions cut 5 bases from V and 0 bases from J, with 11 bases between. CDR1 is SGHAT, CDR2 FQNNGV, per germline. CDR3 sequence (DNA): TGTGCCAGCAGCCCCGACTACAACTCCTACGAGCAGTACTTC. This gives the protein CASSPDYNSYEQYF.

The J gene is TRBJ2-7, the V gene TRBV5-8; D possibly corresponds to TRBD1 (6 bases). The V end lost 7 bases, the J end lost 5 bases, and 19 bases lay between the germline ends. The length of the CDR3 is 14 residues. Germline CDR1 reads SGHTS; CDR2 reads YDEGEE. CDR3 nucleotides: TGTGCCAGCTCCATCTTAGTCCCAGGGGACGAGCAGTACTTC. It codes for CASSILVPGDEQYF. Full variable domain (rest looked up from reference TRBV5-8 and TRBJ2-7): EAGVTQSPTHLIKTRGQQATLRCSPISGHTSVYWYQQALGLGLQFLLWYDEGEERNRGNFPPRFSGRQFPNYSSELNVNALELEDSALYLCASSILVPGDEQYFGPGTRLTVT.

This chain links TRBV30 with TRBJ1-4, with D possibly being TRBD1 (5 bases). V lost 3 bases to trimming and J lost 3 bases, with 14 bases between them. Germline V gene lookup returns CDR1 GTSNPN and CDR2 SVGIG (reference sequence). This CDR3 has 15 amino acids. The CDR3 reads CAWRDRRGPNEKLFF. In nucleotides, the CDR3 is TGTGCCTGGAGAGATAGAAGGGGCCCTAATGAAAAACTGTTTTTT.

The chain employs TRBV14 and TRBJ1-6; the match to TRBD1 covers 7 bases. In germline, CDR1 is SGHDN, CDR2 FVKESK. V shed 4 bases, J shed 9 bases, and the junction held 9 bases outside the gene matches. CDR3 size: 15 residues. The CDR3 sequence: CASSLTTGSGSPLHF. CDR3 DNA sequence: TGTGCCAGCAGCCTAACGACAGGGAGCGGTTCACCCCTCCACTTT.

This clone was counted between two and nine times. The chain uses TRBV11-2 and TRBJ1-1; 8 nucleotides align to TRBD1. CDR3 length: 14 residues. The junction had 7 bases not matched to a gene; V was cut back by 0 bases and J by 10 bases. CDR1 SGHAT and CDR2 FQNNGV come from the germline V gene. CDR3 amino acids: CASSLDRTGRRAFF. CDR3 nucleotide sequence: TGTGCCAGCAGCTTAGATAGGACAGGGAGAAGAGCTTTCTTT.

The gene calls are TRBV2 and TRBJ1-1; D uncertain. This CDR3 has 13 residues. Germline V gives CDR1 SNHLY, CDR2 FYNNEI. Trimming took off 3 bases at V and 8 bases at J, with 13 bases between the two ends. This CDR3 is CASSEYSGLEAFF. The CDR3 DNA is TGTGCCAGCAGTGAGTACAGCGGCCTCGAAGCTTTCTTT.

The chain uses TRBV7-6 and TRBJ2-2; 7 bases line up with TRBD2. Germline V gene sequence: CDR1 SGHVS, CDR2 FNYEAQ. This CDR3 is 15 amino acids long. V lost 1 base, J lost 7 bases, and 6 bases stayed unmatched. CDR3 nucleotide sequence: TGTGCCAGCAGCTTAGGGGCGGGAGCGAACGGGGAGCTGTTTTTT. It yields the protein CASSLGAGANGELFF.

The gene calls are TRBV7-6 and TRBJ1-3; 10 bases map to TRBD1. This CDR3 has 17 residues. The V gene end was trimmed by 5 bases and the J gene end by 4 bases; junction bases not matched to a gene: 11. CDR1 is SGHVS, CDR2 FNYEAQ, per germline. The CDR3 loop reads CASSLGAVTGGGNTIYF. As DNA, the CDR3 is TGTGCCAGCAGCCTAGGGGCAGTGACAGGGGGCGGAAACACCATATATTTT.

The CDR3 spells CAWSDQGHRTTGELFF. The CDR3 bases are TGTGCCTGGAGTGACCAGGGCCATCGAACCACCGGGGAGCTGTTTTTT. This rearrangement joins TRBV30 to TRBJ2-2; possible D gene TRBD1, 5 bases. This CDR3 region has 16 residues. The germline V gene has CDR1 GTSNPN and CDR2 SVGIG (reference sequence). V gave up 1 base and J gave up 4 bases, with 16 bases separating them.

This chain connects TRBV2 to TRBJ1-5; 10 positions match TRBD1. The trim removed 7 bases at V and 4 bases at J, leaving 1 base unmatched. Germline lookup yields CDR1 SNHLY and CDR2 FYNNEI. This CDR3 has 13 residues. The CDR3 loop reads CASKGQGNQPQHF. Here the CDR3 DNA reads TGTGCCAGCAAGGGACAGGGGAATCAGCCCCAGCATTTT.

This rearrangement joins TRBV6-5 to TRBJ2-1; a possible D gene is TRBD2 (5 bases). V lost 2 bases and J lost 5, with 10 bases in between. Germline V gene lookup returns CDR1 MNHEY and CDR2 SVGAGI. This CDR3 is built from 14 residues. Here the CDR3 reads CASSYGPGNNEQFF. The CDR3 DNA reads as TGTGCCAGCAGTTACGGCCCGGGGAACAATGAGCAGTTCTTC.

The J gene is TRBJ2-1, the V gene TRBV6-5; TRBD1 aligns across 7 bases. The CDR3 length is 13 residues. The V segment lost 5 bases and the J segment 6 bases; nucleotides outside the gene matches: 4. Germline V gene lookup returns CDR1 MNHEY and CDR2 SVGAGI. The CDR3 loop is CASSKGQPNEQFF. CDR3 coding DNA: TGTGCCAGCAGTAAGGGACAGCCCAATGAGCAGTTCTTC.

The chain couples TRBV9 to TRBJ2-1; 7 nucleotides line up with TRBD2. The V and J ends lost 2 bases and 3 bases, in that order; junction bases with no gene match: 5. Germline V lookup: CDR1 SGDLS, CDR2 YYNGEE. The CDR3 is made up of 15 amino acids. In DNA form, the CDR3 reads TGTGCCAGCAGCGTCGGGCCTAGCGGCTACAATGAGCAGTTCTTC. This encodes CASSVGPSGYNEQFF.

As DNA, the CDR3 is TGTGCCAGCAGCCCCGACAGCGTAGATGAAAAACTGTTTTTT. This encodes CASSPDSVDEKLFF. This chain uses TRBV7-9 with TRBJ1-4; tentatively, D is TRBD1 (5 bases). The V and J ends lost 5 bases and 6 bases respectively, with 13 bases between them. The CDR3 is made up of 14 amino acids. CDR1 is SEHNR and CDR2 is FQNEAQ in the germline V gene (reference sequence).

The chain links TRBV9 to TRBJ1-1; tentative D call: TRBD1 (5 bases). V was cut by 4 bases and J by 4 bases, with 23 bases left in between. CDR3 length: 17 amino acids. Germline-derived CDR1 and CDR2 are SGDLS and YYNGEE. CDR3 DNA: TGTGCCAGCAGCACTCACCTTTCGGCATCGGGGGGCACTGAAGCTTTCTTT. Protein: CASSTHLSASGGTEAFF.

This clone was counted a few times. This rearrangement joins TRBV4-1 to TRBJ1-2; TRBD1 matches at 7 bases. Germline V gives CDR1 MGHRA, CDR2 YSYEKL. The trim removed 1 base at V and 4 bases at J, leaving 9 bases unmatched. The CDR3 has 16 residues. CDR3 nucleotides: TGCGCCAGCAGCCAAGGGTTCGCAGGGGGAAGCTATGGCTACACCTTC. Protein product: CASSQGFAGGSYGYTF.

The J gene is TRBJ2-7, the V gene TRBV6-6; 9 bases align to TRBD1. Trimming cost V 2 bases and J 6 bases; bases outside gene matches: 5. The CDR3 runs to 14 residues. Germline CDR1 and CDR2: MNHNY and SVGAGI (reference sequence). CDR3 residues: CASSYPQDRGEQYF. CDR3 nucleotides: TGTGCCAGCAGTTACCCTCAGGACAGGGGCGAGCAGTACTTC.

CDR3 nucleotide sequence: TGTGCCAGCAGTGAGGGGGACAGCCCAGGGAACTATGGCTACACCTTC. It translates to CASSEGDSPGNYGYTF. J is TRBJ1-2 and V is TRBV6-4; 7 nucleotides agree with TRBD1. The CDR3 spans 16 residues. Germline CDR1 is MRHNA and CDR2 is SNTAGT. J gave up 2 bases and V 3 bases, and 9 bases lay outside the gene matches.

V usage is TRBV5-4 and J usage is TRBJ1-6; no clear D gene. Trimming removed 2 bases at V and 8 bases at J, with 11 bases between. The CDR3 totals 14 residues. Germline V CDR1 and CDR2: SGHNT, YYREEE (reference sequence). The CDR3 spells CASSFQFGDSPLHF. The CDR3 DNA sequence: TGTGCCAGCAGCTTTCAGTTCGGGGATTCACCCCTCCACTTT.

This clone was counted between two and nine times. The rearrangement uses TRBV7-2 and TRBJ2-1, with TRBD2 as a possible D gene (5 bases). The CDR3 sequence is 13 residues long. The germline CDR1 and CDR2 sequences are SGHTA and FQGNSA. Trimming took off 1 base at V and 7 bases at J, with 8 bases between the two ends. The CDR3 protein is CASSLGGWNEQFF. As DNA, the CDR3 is TGTGCCAGCAGCTTAGGAGGGTGGAATGAGCAGTTCTTC.